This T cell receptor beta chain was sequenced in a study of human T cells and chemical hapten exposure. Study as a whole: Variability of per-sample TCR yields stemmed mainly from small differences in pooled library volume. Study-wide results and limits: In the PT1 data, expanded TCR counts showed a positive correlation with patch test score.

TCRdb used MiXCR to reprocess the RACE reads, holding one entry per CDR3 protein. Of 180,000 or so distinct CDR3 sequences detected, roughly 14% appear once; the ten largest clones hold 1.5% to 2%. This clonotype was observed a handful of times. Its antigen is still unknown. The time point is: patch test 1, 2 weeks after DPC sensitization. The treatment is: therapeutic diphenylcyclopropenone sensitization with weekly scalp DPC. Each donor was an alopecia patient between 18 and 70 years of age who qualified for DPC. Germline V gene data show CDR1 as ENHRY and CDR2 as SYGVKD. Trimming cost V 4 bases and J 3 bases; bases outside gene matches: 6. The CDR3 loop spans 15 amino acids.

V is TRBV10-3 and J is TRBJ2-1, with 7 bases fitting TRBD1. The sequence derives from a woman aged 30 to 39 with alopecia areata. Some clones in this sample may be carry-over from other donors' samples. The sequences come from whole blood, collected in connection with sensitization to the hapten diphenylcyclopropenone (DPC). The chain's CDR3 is CAISAGQINYNEQFF. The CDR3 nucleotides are TGTGCCATCAGTGCGGGACAGATAAACTACAATGAGCAGTTCTTC.